Listed below are T cell receptor beta chains from one sample, sequenced in a study of T cell repertoires in cytomegalovirus infection. TCRdb used MiXCR to reprocess the reads, holding one entry per CDR3 protein. Here the sample spans about 500,000 distinct CDR3 sequences, 30% to 35% being singletons. These receptors have no identified antigens. The sequences come from cultured PBMCs, collected from culture after CMV antigen stimulation. These TCRs come from a human donor in good health (CMV status not recorded). Some clones in this sample may be carry-over from other donors' samples. Each CDR3 is given with its conserved first and last residue. D genes are given only for firm matches. Clone size is not always given. Where it is, it says once, few, many or a class for expanded clones.

TRBJ1-3 | many | - | TRBV12-3/TRBV12-4 | 17 | TGTGCCAGCAGTCTCCCCGACTCCGGCCTCTCTGGAAACACCATATATTTT | CASSLPDSGLSGNTIYF
TRBJ2-3 | - | - | TRBV4-1 | 16 | TGTGCCAGCAGCCTCAGACTTACCCCAAGCACAGATACGCAGTATTTT | CASSLRLTPSTDTQYF
TRBJ1-3 | - | - | TRBV30 | 14 | TGTGCCTGGAGTCTTGGGGACACTGGAAACACCATATATTTT | CAWSLGDTGNTIYF
TRBJ1-2 | - | - | TRBV7-9 | 14 | TGTGCCAGCAGCTCGGACCAAATATGGTATGGCTACACCTTC | CASSSDQIWYGYTF
TRBJ2-1 | few | - | TRBV12-3/TRBV12-4 | 13 | TGTGCCAGCAGTCCCCTGGGGGGCGCTGAGCAGTTCTTC | CASSPLGGAEQFF
TRBJ1-1 | - | - | TRBV29-1 | 13 | TGCAGCGGCAGACGGAGTTCGAACACTGAAGCTTTCTTT | CSGRRSSNTEAFF
TRBJ2-3 | many | TRBD2 | TRBV7-8 | 19 | TGTGCCAGCAGCTTAGACGGAGCGGGAGTGGGGGTCGGGACAGATACGCAGTATTTT | CASSLDGAGVGVGTDTQYF
TRBJ1-1 | few | - | TRBV4-1 | 15 | TGCGCCAGCAGCCTCCTACCTGGGGCGAACACTGAAGCTTTCTTT | CASSLLPGANTEAFF
TRBJ2-3 | - | TRBD2 | TRBV10-3 | 13 | TGTGCCACGAGGACTAGCGGCACAGATACGCAGTATTTT | CATRTSGTDTQYF
TRBJ1-2 | - | - | TRBV7-9 | 15 | TGTGCCAGCAGCCTACCTTCCTCCCCTAACTATGGCTACACCTTC | CASSLPSSPNYGYTF
TRBJ1-3 | few | - | TRBV6-5 | 19 | TGTGCCAGCAGTTACTCGGCCGGGTTGCGAGCCAGACTGATAAACACCATATATTTT | CASSYSAGLRARLINTIYF
TRBJ1-1 | - | - | TRBV12-3/TRBV12-4 | 13 | TGTGCCAGCAGTAAAGGGGTGGCCACTGAAGCTTTCTTT | CASSKGVATEAFF
TRBJ1-5 | - | - | TRBV6-2/TRBV6-3 | 16 | TGTGCCAGCCTTGGAATCGCAGGGGACAGCAATCAGCCCCAGCATTTT | CASLGIAGDSNQPQHF
TRBJ1-6 | few | TRBD1 | TRBV20-1 | 16 | TGCAGTGCTAGAGAAGGGGCGGCAGGGGGAAATTCACCCCTCCACTTT | CSAREGAAGGNSPLHF
TRBJ1-1 | many | TRBD1 | TRBV7-2 | 13 | TGTGCCAGCAGTTTTACAGGGGGCACTGAAGCTTTCTTT | CASSFTGGTEAFF
TRBJ1-1 | few | - | TRBV6-1 | 13 | TGTGCCAGCAGTGAAGCGGACAGCACTGAAGCTTTCTTT | CASSEADSTEAFF